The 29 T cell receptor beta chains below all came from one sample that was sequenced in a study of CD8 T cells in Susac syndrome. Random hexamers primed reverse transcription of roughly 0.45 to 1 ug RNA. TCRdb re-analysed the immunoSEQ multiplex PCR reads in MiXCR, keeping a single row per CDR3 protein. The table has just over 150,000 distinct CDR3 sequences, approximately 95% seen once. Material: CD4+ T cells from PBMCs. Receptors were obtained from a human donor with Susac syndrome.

The CDR3 spells CSVEGGGELFF. In DNA, the CDR3 is TGCAGCGTTGAGGGCGGTGGGGAGCTGTTTTTT. The rearrangement links TRBV29-1 to TRBJ2-2; no reliable D call. Trimming left V 3 bases short and J 8 bases short, with 7 bases between. Per the germline V gene, CDR1 is SQVTM and CDR2 is ANQGSEA. This CDR3 has 11 residues.

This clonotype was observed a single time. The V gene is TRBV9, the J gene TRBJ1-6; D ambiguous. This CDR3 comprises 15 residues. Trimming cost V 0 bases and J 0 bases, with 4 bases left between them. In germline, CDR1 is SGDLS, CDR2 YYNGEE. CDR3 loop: CASSVDISYNSPLHF. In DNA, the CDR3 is TGTGCCAGCAGCGTAGACATCTCCTATAATTCACCCCTCCACTTT.

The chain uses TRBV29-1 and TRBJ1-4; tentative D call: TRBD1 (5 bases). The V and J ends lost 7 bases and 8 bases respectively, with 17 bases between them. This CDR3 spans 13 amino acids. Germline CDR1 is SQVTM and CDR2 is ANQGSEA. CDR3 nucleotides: TGCAGCGCAGAATGGAGGGGCAGGGAAAAACTGTTTTTT. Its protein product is CSAEWRGREKLFF.

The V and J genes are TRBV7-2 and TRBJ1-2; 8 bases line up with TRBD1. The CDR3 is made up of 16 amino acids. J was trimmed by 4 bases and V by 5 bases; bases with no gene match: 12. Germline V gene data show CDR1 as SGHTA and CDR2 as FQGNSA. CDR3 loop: CASSLQGAALGYGYTF. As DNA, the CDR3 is TGTGCCAGCAGCCTCCAGGGGGCTGCCCTGGGCTATGGCTACACCTTC.

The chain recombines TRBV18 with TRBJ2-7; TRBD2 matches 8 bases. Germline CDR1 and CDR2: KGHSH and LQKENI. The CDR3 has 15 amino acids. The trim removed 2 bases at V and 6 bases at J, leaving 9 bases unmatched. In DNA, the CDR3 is TGTGCCAGCTCACCAAGTCGGGGGGGCCAGGTCGAGCAGTACTTC. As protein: CASSPSRGGQVEQYF.

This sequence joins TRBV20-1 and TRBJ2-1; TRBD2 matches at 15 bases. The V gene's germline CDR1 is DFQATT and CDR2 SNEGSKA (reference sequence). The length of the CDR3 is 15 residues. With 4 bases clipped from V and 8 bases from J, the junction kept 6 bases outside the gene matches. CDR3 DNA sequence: TGCAGTGCTACCGGGACTAGCGGGGGGCGGTATGAGCAGTTCTTC. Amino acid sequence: CSATGTSGGRYEQFF.

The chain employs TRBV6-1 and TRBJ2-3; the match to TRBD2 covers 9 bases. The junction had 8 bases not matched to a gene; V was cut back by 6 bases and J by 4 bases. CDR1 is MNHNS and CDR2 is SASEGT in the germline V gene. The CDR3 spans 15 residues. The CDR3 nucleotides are TGTGCCAGCAGCCCCCAGCGGGGGGAGTCAGATACGCAGTATTTT. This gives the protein CASSPQRGESDTQYF.

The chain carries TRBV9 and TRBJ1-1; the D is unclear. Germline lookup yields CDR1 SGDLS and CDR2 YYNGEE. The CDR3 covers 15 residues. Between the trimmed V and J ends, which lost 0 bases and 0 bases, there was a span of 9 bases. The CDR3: CASSVGHLMNTEAFF. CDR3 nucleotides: TGTGCCAGCAGCGTAGGGCATCTTATGAACACTGAAGCTTTCTTT. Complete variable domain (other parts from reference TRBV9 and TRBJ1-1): DSGVTQTPKHLITATGQRVTLRCSPRSGDLSVYWYQQSLDQGLQFLIQYYNGEERAKGNILERFSAQQFPDLHSELNLSSLELGDSALYFCASSVGHLMNTEAFFGQGTRLTVV.

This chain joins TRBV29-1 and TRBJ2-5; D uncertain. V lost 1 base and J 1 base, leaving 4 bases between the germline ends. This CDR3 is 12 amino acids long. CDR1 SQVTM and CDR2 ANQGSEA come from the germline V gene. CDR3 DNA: TGCAGCGTTGAAGGGGGCCAAGAGACCCAGTACTTC. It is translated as CSVEGGQETQYF.

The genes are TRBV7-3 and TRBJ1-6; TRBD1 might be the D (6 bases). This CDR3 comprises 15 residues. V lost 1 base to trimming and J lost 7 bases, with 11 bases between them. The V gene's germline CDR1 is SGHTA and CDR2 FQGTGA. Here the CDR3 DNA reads TGTGCCAGCAGCTTAAAGGGGGGCGGGAATTCACCCCTCCACTTT. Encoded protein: CASSLKGGGNSPLHF.

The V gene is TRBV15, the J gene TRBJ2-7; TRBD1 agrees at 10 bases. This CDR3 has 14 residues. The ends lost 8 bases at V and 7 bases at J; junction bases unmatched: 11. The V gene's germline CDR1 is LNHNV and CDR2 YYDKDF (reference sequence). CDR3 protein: CATALGTGVREQYF. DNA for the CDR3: TGTGCCACCGCTCTGGGGACAGGGGTGAGGGAGCAGTACTTC.

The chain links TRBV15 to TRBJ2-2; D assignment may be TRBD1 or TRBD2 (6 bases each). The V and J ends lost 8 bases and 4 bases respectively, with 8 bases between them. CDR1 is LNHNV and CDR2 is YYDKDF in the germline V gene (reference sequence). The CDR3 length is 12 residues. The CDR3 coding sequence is TGTGCCACCGGGGGGCTCACCGGGGAGCTGTTTTTT. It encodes CATGGLTGELFF.

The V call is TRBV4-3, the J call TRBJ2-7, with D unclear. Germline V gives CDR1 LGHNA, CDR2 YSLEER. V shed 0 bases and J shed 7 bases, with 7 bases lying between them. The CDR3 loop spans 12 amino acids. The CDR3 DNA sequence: TGCGCCAGCAGCCAAGATCGAAGGGAGCAGTACTTC. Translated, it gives CASSQDRREQYF.

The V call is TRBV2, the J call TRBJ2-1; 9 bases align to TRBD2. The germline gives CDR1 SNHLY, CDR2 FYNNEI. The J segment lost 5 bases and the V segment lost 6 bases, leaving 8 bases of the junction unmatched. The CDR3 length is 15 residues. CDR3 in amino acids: CASSLSGGLNNEQFF. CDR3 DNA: TGTGCCAGCAGCTTGAGCGGGGGGCTTAACAATGAGCAGTTCTTC.

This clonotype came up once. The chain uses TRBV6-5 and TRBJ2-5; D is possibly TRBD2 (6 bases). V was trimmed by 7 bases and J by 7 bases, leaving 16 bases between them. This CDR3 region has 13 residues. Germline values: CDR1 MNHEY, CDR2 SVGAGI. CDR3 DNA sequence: TGTGCCAGCAATGTACGGAGGGGTGGGACCCAGTACTTC. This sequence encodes CASNVRRGGTQYF.

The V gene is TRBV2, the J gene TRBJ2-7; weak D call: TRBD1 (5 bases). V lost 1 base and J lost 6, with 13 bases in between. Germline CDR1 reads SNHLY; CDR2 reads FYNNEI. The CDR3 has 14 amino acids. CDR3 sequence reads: CASSEGVRVGEQYF. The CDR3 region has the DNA TGTGCCAGCAGTGAAGGGGTCAGGGTGGGCGAGCAGTACTTC.

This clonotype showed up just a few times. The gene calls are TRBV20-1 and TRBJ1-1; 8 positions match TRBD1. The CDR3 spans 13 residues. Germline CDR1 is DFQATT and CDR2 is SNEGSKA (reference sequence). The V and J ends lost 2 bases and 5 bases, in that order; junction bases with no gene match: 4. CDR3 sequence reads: CSARQGARTEAFF. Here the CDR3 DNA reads TGCAGTGCTAGACAGGGGGCCCGGACTGAAGCTTTCTTT.

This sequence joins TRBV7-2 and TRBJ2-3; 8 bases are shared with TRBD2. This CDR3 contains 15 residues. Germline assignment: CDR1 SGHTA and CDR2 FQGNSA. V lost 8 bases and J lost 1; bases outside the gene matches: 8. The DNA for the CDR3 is TGTGCCAGCCGAACGGGACTAGGTCGCACAGATACGCAGTATTTT. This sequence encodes CASRTGLGRTDTQYF.

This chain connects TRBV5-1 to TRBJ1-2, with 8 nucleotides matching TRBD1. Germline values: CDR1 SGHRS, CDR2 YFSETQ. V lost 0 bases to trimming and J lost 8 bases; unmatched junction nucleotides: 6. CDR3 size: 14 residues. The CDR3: CASSLDARGRGYTF. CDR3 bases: TGCGCCAGCAGCTTGGATGCCAGGGGGCGAGGCTACACCTTC. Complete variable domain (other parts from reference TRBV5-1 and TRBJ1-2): KAGVTQTPRYLIKTRGQQVTLSCSPISGHRSVSWYQQTPGQGLQFLFEYFSETQRNKGNFPGRFSGRQFSNSRSEMNVSTLELGDSALYLCASSLDARGRGYTFGSGTRLTVV.

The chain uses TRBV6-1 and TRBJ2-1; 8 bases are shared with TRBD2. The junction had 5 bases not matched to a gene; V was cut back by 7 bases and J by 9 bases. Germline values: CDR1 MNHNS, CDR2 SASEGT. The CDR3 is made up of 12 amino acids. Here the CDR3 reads CASISGGLEQFF. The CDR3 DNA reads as TGTGCCAGCATCTCGGGGGGGCTTGAGCAGTTCTTC.

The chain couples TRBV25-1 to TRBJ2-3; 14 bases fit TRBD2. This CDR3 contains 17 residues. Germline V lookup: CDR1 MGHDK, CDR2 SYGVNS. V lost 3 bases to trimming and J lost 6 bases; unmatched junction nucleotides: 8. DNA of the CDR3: TGTGCCAGCAGTGACCACGGACTAGCGGGGGGTCAGGATACGCAGTATTTT. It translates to CASSDHGLAGGQDTQYF.

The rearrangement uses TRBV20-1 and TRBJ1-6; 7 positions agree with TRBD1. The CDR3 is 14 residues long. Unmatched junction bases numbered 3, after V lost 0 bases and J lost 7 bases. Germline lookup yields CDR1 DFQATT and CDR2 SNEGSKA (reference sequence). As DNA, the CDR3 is TGCAGTGCTAGAGATCAGGGGGGCAATTCACCCCTCCACTTT. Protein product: CSARDQGGNSPLHF.

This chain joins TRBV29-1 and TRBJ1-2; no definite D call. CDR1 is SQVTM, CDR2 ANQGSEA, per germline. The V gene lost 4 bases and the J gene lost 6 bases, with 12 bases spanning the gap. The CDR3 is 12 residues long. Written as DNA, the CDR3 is TGCAGCGTTGCAGTGGGTCAGAATGGCTACACCTTC. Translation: CSVAVGQNGYTF.

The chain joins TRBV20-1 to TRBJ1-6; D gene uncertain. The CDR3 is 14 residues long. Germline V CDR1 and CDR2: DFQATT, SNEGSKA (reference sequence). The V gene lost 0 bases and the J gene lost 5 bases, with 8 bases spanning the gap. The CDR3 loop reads CSARDRRDNSPLHF. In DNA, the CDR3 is TGCAGTGCTAGAGACCGACGGGATAATTCACCCCTCCACTTT.

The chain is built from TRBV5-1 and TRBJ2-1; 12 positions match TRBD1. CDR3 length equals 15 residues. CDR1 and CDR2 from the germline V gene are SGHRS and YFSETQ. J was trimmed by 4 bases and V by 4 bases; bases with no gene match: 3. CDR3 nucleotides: TGCGCCAGCAGCGCGGGACAGGGGGCTTACAATGAGCAGTTCTTC. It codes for CASSAGQGAYNEQFF.

This CDR3 is CASSRATGNTEAFF. The CDR3 coding sequence is TGTGCCAGCAGCCGGGCGACGGGTAACACTGAAGCTTTCTTT. The chain is built from TRBV3-1 and TRBJ1-1; D is undetermined. The CDR3 is 14 amino acids. Trimming left V 4 bases short and J 2 bases short, with 11 bases between. Germline CDR1 and CDR2: LGHDT and YNNKEL (reference sequence).

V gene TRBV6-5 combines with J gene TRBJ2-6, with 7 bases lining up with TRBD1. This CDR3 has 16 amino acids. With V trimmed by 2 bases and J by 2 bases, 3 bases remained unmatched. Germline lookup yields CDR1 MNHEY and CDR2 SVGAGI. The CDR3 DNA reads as TGTGCCAGCAGTTACCGACAGGGTACTGGGGCCAACGTCCTGACTTTC. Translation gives CASSYRQGTGANVLTF.

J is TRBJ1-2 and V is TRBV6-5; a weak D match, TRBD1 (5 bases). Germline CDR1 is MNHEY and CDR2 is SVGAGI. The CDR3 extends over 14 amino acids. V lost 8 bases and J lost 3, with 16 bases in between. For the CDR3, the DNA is TGTGCCAGCCAACGACAGAAGGGCTACTATGGCTACACCTTC. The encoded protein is CASQRQKGYYGYTF.

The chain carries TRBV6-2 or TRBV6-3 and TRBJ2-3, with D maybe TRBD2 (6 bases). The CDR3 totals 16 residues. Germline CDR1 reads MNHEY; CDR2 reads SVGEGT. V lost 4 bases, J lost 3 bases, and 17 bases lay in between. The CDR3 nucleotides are TGTGCCAGCAGTTGGTCCCCGACTAGTCAGACAGATACGCAGTATTTT. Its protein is CASSWSPTSQTDTQYF.